Listed here is a single T cell receptor beta chain. Some clones are missing from TCRdb's copy, which holds only in-frame ones; the method was immunoSEQ multiplex PCR. This table holds 110,000 or so clones, about 80% found once. This record belongs to a study of control samples from healthy donors and cancer patients. The CDR3 runs to 14 residues. V lost 6 bases to trimming and J lost 4 bases; unmatched junction nucleotides: 7. Germline CDR1 is ENHRY and CDR2 is SYGVKD. V gene TRBV10-3 combines with J gene TRBJ1-1; 8 positions match TRBD1. This sequence originates from a woman in her 50s in good health. The specimen was blood. Here the CDR3 DNA reads TGTGCCATCAGATCGGACAGGGCGGGCACTGAAGCTTTCTTT. This translates into CAIRSDRAGTEAFF.